The rows below give T cell receptor beta chains drawn from one sample of a study of cytomegalovirus exposure and HLA in healthy donors. Generated by immunoSEQ multiplex PCR, the TCRdb table keeps only in-frame clones and is missing some. In the table there are 150,000 to 180,000 clones, approximately 80% of which are singletons. The specimen sequenced was PBMCs. The receptors stem from a woman between 50 and 59 years old in good health and CMV-seropositive. Both conserved end residues are part of each CDR3. The D gene is left open where the match is weak. Only part of the rows carry a size: once, few, many, or a class if the clone is expanded.

clone_size,j_call,d_call,v_call,cdr3_nt,cdr3_aa
-,TRBJ1-2,TRBD1,TRBV6-6,TGTGCCAGCAGTTACTCGACAGGGGCTAACTATGGCTACACCTTC,CASSYSTGANYGYTF
-,TRBJ2-4,TRBD2,TRBV13,TGTGCCAGCAGCGGTCGGGGACTAGCGGGGGGGCCGAACATTCAGTACTTC,CASSGRGLAGGPNIQYF
-,TRBJ2-5,-,TRBV12-2,TGTGCAAGTCGCTTACCAGGCGTGTGGCAAGAGACCCAGTACTTC,CASRLPGVWQETQYF
-,TRBJ2-3,TRBD2,TRBV10-3,TGTGCCATCAGCAGCGGGGGGCAGGATACGCAGTATTTT,CAISSGGQDTQYF
-,TRBJ1-1,-,TRBV19,TGTGCCAGTAGTTTGAGGGCAGCCAACACTGAAGCTTTCTTT,CASSLRAANTEAFF
once,TRBJ2-3,TRBD2,TRBV5-4,TGTGCCAGCAGGACTAGCGGTTCAGATACGCAGTATTTT,CASRTSGSDTQYF
-,TRBJ2-3,TRBD2,TRBV5-1,TGCGCCAGCAGCCCTGAAGGGGGTAGCGGGGTTCGGGATACGCAGTATTTT,CASSPEGGSGVRDTQYF
-,TRBJ1-6,TRBD1,TRBV7-8,TGTGCCAGCAGCCCCCAATGGACAGGGGGCTCCTATAATTCACCCCTCCACTTT,CASSPQWTGGSYNSPLHF
-,TRBJ1-2,TRBD1,TRBV4-1,TGCGCCAGCAGCACACTAGGGGGCAACTATGGCTACACCTTC,CASSTLGGNYGYTF
-,TRBJ2-2,-,TRBV9,TGTGCCAGCAGCTCCCGGGGGGCGGGCACCGGGGAGCTGTTTTTT,CASSSRGAGTGELFF
-,TRBJ2-7,-,TRBV5-6,TGTGCCAGCAGCTACCGGGGTCCAACTAACGAGCAGTACTTC,CASSYRGPTNEQYF
-,TRBJ2-7,-,TRBV2,TGTGCCAGCAGTGTAGGCAGGTTCTACGAGCAGTACTTC,CASSVGRFYEQYF
once,TRBJ1-4,-,TRBV15,TGTGCCACCAGCAGAGATGGGACGGCGGGGGGGACTAATGAAAAACTGTTTTTT,CATSRDGTAGGTNEKLFF
-,TRBJ2-2,TRBD1,TRBV13,TGTGCCAGCAGCTTAGTTGGGACAGATAACACCGGGGAGCTGTTTTTT,CASSLVGTDNTGELFF
-,TRBJ2-7,-,TRBV4-1,TGCGCCAGCAGCTCTCCTAGGTACGAGCAGTACTTC,CASSSPRYEQYF
-,TRBJ2-6,-,TRBV27,TGTGCCAGCAGTAAAGTACAAAACTCTGGGGCCAACGTCCTGACTTTC,CASSKVQNSGANVLTF
-,TRBJ2-7,-,TRBV6-1,TGTGCCAGCAGTGAGTCAGCGACAGGATCCTACGAGCAGTACTTC,CASSESATGSYEQYF